The source of this T cell receptor beta chain is a study of early T cells in non-severe SARS-CoV-2 infection. Study-level findings and limits: Sequences matched to VDJdb favored anti-spike CD8 responses, while private and CD4 specificities were missed.

V was shortened by 0 bases and J by 0 bases, with 14 bases between the two germline ends. Germline V gives CDR1 MGHRA, CDR2 YSYEKL. CDR3 length: 17 amino acids. The protocol attached unique molecular identifiers to individual cDNA molecules. TCRdb re-derived calls from the 5' RACE reads in MiXCR, one entry per CDR3 protein. The data hold 60,000 to 80,000 distinct CDR3 sequences, with roughly an eighth observed a single time. The table lists this clonotype with many counts. Its cognate antigen is unknown. Material: whole blood. This clonotype was obtained from an adult who was a healthcare worker with PCR-confirmed SARS-CoV-2 infection or an uninfected control (not recorded which). V usage is TRBV4-1 and J usage is TRBJ2-5; no clear D gene. CDR3 region: CASSQDLSQSYQETQYF. CDR3 in DNA: TGCGCCAGCAGCCAAGATCTAAGCCAATCATACCAAGAGACCCAGTACTTC.